This TCR beta chain is from a study of persistence of HIV-infected CD4 T cells. Study results and limitations: Within sorted populations, more oligoclonal TCRs accompanied more oligoclonal proviruses.

The libraries were made with immunoSEQ version 4 in survey mode. Libraries were prepared by immunoSEQ multiplex PCR; TCRdb keeps only in-frame clonotypes and omits some of them. The sample gives under 50,000 clones, approximately 89% of which show up once; approximately 1.8% is in the top ten. This nonspecific control used anti-CD3/anti-CD28 bead stimulation of CD4+ T cells. Sorting selected CD4+ T cells upregulating both CD40 ligand and CD69. V lost 1 base, J lost 6 bases, and 7 bases lay in between. This CDR3 contains 13 residues. From germline, CDR1 is SGDLS and CDR2 YYNGEE. With regard to this clone: Its target is not known.

This receptor was obtained from an adult man with HIV who was CMV-seropositive. The genes are TRBV9 and TRBJ2-2; no firm D call. Sequencing used CD4+ T cells sorted from PBMCs after approximately 19-hour stimulation, obtained from a patient who received antiretroviral therapy. The DNA for the CDR3 is TGTGCCAGCAGCGTATTAGGAGCCGGGGAGCTGTTTTTT. As protein: CASSVLGAGELFF. The full variable domain, its missing parts supplied by reference TRBV9 and TRBJ2-2, is DSGVTQTPKHLITATGQRVTLRCSPRSGDLSVYWYQQSLDQGLQFLIQYYNGEERAKGNILERFSAQQFPDLHSELNLSSLELGDSALYFCASSVLGAGELFFGEGSRLTVL.